One sample yielded the 24 T cell receptor beta chains listed below, sequenced in a study of beta chain features in type 1 diabetes. The study, taken as a whole, reports: Across all four CD4+ subsets, people with type 1 diabetes showed modestly shorter TCRB CDR3s.

Their antigen targets remain unknown. Investigators reverse transcribed all isolated RNA, so they sequenced expressed TCRB transcripts. Profiled with immunoSEQ multiplex PCR; TCRdb holds only in-frame clones, not every one. The sample has 550,000 to 850,000 clones; over 10% are singletons. Sequenced material: naive CD4+ T cells from blood. Receptor source: a man younger than 35 with type 1 diabetes.

This clone occurred a few times. The J gene is TRBJ1-1, the V gene TRBV7-9; possible D gene TRBD1, 6 bases. Germline V gene sequence: CDR1 SEHNR, CDR2 FQNEAQ (reference sequence). Between the trimmed V and J ends, which lost 5 bases and 5 bases, there was a span of 15 bases. CDR3 length: 14 residues. CDR3 residues: CASSPSQGSTEAFF. In DNA, the CDR3 is TGTGCCAGCAGCCCGTCTCAGGGGTCAACTGAAGCTTTCTTT. Full variable domain (missing parts from reference TRBV7-9 and TRBJ1-1): DTGVSQNPRHKITKRGQNVTFRCDPISEHNRLYWYRQTLGQGPEFLTYFQNEAQLEKSRLLSDRFSAERPKGSFSTLEIQRTEQGDSAMYLCASSPSQGSTEAFFGQGTRLTVV.

Only a few counts were recorded for this clone. The chain carries TRBV7-8 and TRBJ1-4; D is unresolved. The germline gives CDR1 SGHVS, CDR2 FQNEAQ. Trimming took off 5 bases at V and 8 bases at J, with 15 bases between the two ends. This CDR3 region has 14 residues. CDR3 in DNA: TGTGCCAGCAGCCTTGGCGAGTGGGCCGAAAAACTGTTTTTT. This codes for CASSLGEWAEKLFF.

The chain combines TRBV6-5 with TRBJ1-1, with D possibly matching TRBD1 (5 bases). Trimming took off 6 bases at V and 6 bases at J, with 17 bases between the two ends. Germline CDR1 and CDR2: MNHEY and SVGAGI. The CDR3 has 14 amino acids. In nucleotides, the CDR3 is TGTGCCAGCAGCTCAGACCAGGGAGGGGCTGAAGCTTTCTTT. Its translation: CASSSDQGGAEAFF.

This chain joins TRBV30 and TRBJ2-7; D remains ambiguous. CDR1 and CDR2 from the germline V gene are GTSNPN and SVGIG (reference sequence). This CDR3 has 12 amino acids. V lost 4 bases and J lost 0, with 7 bases in between. CDR3 nucleotides: TGTGCCTGGACATTTAGCTCCTACGAGCAGTACTTC. This gives the protein CAWTFSSYEQYF.

This clone was seen a handful of times. The chain couples TRBV19 to TRBJ1-5; TRBD1 is a possible D gene (5 bases). The ends were cut back, 0 bases at V and 4 bases at J, with 13 bases in the middle. Germline assignment: CDR1 LNHDA and CDR2 SQIVND (reference sequence). CDR3 length equals 16 residues. The CDR3 spells CASSIEPGRGNQPQHF. The CDR3 DNA reads TGTGCCAGTAGTATAGAACCAGGCCGGGGGAATCAGCCCCAGCATTTT.

Regarding this clone: Other nucleotide sequences in the sample specify the same CDR3. V is TRBV14 and J is TRBJ2-5; D is unresolved. V was pared by 1 base and J by 2 bases, with 2 bases between. The CDR3 spans 12 residues. Germline assignment: CDR1 SGHDN and CDR2 FVKESK. CDR3 protein: CASSQVQETQYF. DNA of the CDR3: TGTGCCAGCAGCCAAGTTCAAGAGACCCAGTACTTC.

The chain is built from TRBV2 and TRBJ1-2; the match to TRBD1 covers 7 bases. The CDR3 is 14 residues long. Germline CDR1 reads SNHLY; CDR2 reads FYNNEI. Trimming removed 6 bases from V and 5 bases from J; junction bases left unmatched: 9. The CDR3 sequence: CASRSRTGEYGYTF. CDR3 nucleotide sequence: TGTGCCAGCAGAAGTCGCACAGGGGAGTATGGCTACACCTTC.

The chain employs TRBV7-7 and TRBJ1-6; 9 bases fit TRBD1. The CDR3 covers 13 residues. The junction had 3 bases not matched to a gene; V was cut back by 4 bases and J by 11 bases. Germline-derived CDR1 and CDR2 are SSHAT and FNYEAQ (reference sequence). The CDR3 loop is CASSSGQGAPLHF. The CDR3 nucleotides read TGTGCCAGCAGCTCGGGACAGGGTGCACCCCTCCACTTT.

This chain connects TRBV11-3 to TRBJ1-1; D is unclear. In germline, CDR1 is SGHNT, CDR2 YENEEA. V dropped 0 bases and J dropped 5 bases, with 13 bases sitting between them. This CDR3 region has 15 residues. The CDR3 spells CASSLDGQVRTEAFF. The CDR3 bases are TGTGCCAGCAGCTTAGACGGCCAGGTGAGGACTGAAGCTTTCTTT.

This clone was found a few times. V is TRBV29-1 and J is TRBJ2-1, with 11 bases fitting TRBD2. From germline, CDR1 is SQVTM and CDR2 ANQGSEA. Unmatched junction bases numbered 12, after V lost 7 bases and J lost 1 base. The CDR3 contains 17 residues. DNA of the CDR3: TGCAGCGCCGGGAGACTAGCGGGGACATTATCCTACAATGAGCAGTTCTTC. It translates to CSAGRLAGTLSYNEQFF.

The chain uses TRBV9 and TRBJ2-7; TRBD1 matches 8 bases. V trimming: 2 bases; J trimming: 7 bases; junction bases outside the gene matches: 5. Germline V CDR1 and CDR2: SGDLS, YYNGEE. The CDR3 is 13 residues long. The CDR3 reads CASSVRGLGEQYF. In nucleotides, the CDR3 is TGTGCCAGCAGCGTCAGGGGGCTGGGGGAGCAGTACTTC.

The rearrangement links TRBV6-5 to TRBJ2-5; TRBD1 aligns across 8 bases. The CDR3 extends over 13 amino acids. The germline gives CDR1 MNHEY, CDR2 SVGAGI. Trimming removed 9 bases from V and 5 bases from J; junction bases left unmatched: 8. Here the CDR3 reads CASKPGGGETQYF. CDR3 bases: TGTGCCAGTAAACCAGGGGGCGGTGAGACCCAGTACTTC.

This clone came up a few times. The chain combines TRBV29-1 with TRBJ1-5; the match to TRBD1 covers 9 bases. Germline V gene data show CDR1 as SQVTM and CDR2 as ANQGSEA. Trimming at V came to 6 bases and at J to 6 bases, leaving 6 bases not matched to a gene. The CDR3 consists of 13 residues. The CDR3 DNA reads TGCAGCGTGATACAGGGGGCTGGTCAGCCCCAGCATTTT. This sequence encodes CSVIQGAGQPQHF. The variable domain in full, with the rest retrieved from reference TRBV29-1 and TRBJ1-5, is SAVISQKPSRDICQRGTSLTIQCQVDSQVTMMFWYRQQPGQSLTLIATANQGSEATYESGFVIDKFPISRPNLTFSTLTVSNMSPEDSSIYLCSVIQGAGQPQHFGDGTRLSIL.

This clone was detected only a few times. V is TRBV14 and J is TRBJ1-2; D not resolved. Germline assignment: CDR1 SGHDN and CDR2 FVKESK. The CDR3 spans 13 residues. With 3 bases removed from V and 6 bases from J, the gap between germline ends came to 11 bases. CDR3 protein: CASSQGRVDGYTF. Written as DNA, the CDR3 is TGTGCCAGCAGCCAGGGAAGGGTCGATGGCTACACCTTC.

A remark on this clone: The sample has other DNA sequences that encode this CDR3 too. The chain couples TRBV4-1 to TRBJ1-1, with D perhaps TRBD1 (5 bases). The CDR3 extends over 13 amino acids. The germline V and J ends were trimmed by 3 bases and 4 bases, with 9 bases remaining between them. Germline CDR1 and CDR2: MGHRA and YSYEKL. CDR3 sequence: CASSQSGGTEAFF. For the CDR3, the DNA is TGCGCCAGCAGCCAGTCGGGGGGCACTGAAGCTTTCTTT.

This clone showed up just a few times. This rearrangement joins TRBV7-7 to TRBJ2-6; no clear D gene. This CDR3 spans 14 amino acids. Germline V gene sequence: CDR1 SSHAT, CDR2 FNYEAQ (reference sequence). Deletions cut 2 bases from V and 2 bases from J, with 4 bases between. CDR3 sequence: CASSLSPGANVLTF. In nucleotides, the CDR3 is TGTGCCAGCAGCTTATCGCCTGGGGCCAACGTCCTGACTTTC.

This clone was observed a handful of times. The V and J genes are TRBV19 and TRBJ1-1; D might be TRBD1 (5 bases). The germline CDR1 and CDR2 sequences are LNHDA and SQIVND (reference sequence). Deletions cut 5 bases from V and 1 base from J, with 8 bases between. The CDR3 covers 13 residues. CDR3 sequence: CASSVGQNTEAFF. CDR3 bases: TGTGCCAGTAGTGTCGGACAGAACACTGAAGCTTTCTTT.

The rearrangement joins TRBV7-3 to TRBJ1-1; no clear D. CDR1 SGHTA and CDR2 FQGTGA come from the germline V gene. The CDR3 loop spans 13 amino acids. Trimming pared 3 bases from V and 5 bases from J, leaving 10 bases between. CDR3 bases: TGTGCCAGCAGCTTCGGCGCTTCAACTGAAGCTTTCTTT. Translation gives CASSFGASTEAFF.

The sample holds a few counts of this clone. The gene calls are TRBV6-6 and TRBJ1-6; tentative D call: TRBD1 (5 bases). The CDR3 extends over 15 amino acids. Germline CDR1 reads MNHNY; CDR2 reads SVGAGI (reference sequence). Trimming removed 2 bases from V and 5 bases from J, with 10 bases in between. The CDR3 nucleotides are TGTGCCAGCAGTTACGCGACAGAAGATAATTCACCCCTCCACTTT. This encodes CASSYATEDNSPLHF.

This clone was observed a few times. The CDR3 here is CSVGGVGMETQYF. For the CDR3, the DNA is TGCAGCGTTGGGGGCGTGGGGATGGAGACCCAGTACTTC. This chain joins TRBV29-1 and TRBJ2-5; tentatively, D is TRBD1 (5 bases). The ends were cut back, 4 bases at V and 5 bases at J, with 14 bases in the middle. This CDR3 is 13 amino acids long. Germline V gives CDR1 SQVTM, CDR2 ANQGSEA.

The chain employs TRBV30 and TRBJ1-1; D not resolved. There are 11 residues in the CDR3. Germline-derived CDR1 and CDR2 are GTSNPN and SVGIG (reference sequence). The V gene lost 2 bases and the J gene lost 5 bases, with 6 bases spanning the gap. CDR3 in DNA: TGTGCCTGGAGTATGGAGACTGAAGCTTTCTTT. Residues: CAWSMETEAFF. Using reference TRBV30 and TRBJ1-1 for the parts outside the CDR3, the full variable domain is SQTIHQWPATLVQPVGSPLSLECTVEGTSNPNLYWYRQAAGRGLQLLFYSVGIGQISSEVPQNLSASRPQDRQFILSSKKLLLSDSGFYLCAWSMETEAFFGQGTRLTVV.

J is TRBJ1-5 and V is TRBV30; 7 bases agree with TRBD1. The CDR3 consists of 19 residues. Germline trimming cut 1 base from V and 1 base from J; bases unmatched to any gene: 16. Germline CDR1 and CDR2: GTSNPN and SVGIG (reference sequence). Here the CDR3 reads CAWSGSTGTPTISNQPQHF. CDR3 bases: TGTGCCTGGAGTGGATCGACAGGGACCCCTACTATAAGCAATCAGCCCCAGCATTTT.

The chain joins TRBV27 to TRBJ2-1, with TRBD1 identical over 7 bases. J lost 10 bases, V lost 6 bases, and 9 bases had no gene match. CDR3 length equals 13 residues. Germline CDR1 and CDR2: MNHEY and SMNVEV (reference sequence). CDR3 bases: TGTGCCAGCAGAGACAGGGCCGGACGCGAGCAGTTCTTC. Amino acids: CASRDRAGREQFF.

Only a few counts were recorded for this clone. The chain recombines TRBV28 with TRBJ1-2; D is ambiguous. V lost 6 bases, J lost 2 bases, and 16 bases lay in between. Germline CDR1 and CDR2: MDHEN and SYDVKM. The CDR3 covers 15 residues. CDR3 loop: CASSFGPPSNYGYTF. As DNA, the CDR3 is TGTGCCAGCAGCTTTGGACCGCCGTCGAACTATGGCTACACCTTC.